Below are 19 T cell receptor beta chains sequenced from a single sample in a study of blood T cell repertoires in COVID-19. Sequenced by immunoSEQ multiplex PCR; TCRdb stores in-frame clones only, minus some. The repertoire holds about 280,000 clones, about 85% seen once, with about 2.5% in the top ten. The specimen was PBMCs or T cells enriched from blood (not recorded which). These receptors came from a woman between 45 and 60 years old who had recovered from COVID-19.

V is TRBV6-5 and J is TRBJ1-1; D is undetermined. This CDR3 comprises 14 residues. Germline V gene sequence: CDR1 MNHEY, CDR2 SVGAGI. Trimming removed 8 bases at V and 1 base at J, with 14 bases between. As DNA, the CDR3 is TGTGCCAGCCGAATAGACACTGAGAACACTGAAGCTTTCTTT. It translates to CASRIDTENTEAFF.

The V gene is TRBV7-6, the J gene TRBJ2-2; no reliable D call. Looked up from germline, CDR1 is SGHVS and CDR2 is FNYEAQ. This CDR3 has 15 amino acids. The V end lost 5 bases, the J end lost 4 bases, and 14 bases lay between the germline ends. The CDR3 bases are TGTGCCAGCAGCCGGATCGGAGTACGCACCGGGGAGCTGTTTTTT. Translated, it gives CASSRIGVRTGELFF.

CDR3 residues: CASSLAGEDIQYF. In DNA form, the CDR3 reads TGCGCCAGCAGCTTGGCAGGGGAAGACATTCAGTACTTC. This chain uses TRBV5-1 with TRBJ2-4, with D maybe TRBD1 (6 bases). The CDR3 spans 13 residues. Germline CDR1 SGHRS, CDR2 YFSETQ. V lost 0 bases to trimming and J lost 8 bases, with 9 bases between them.

The chain is built from TRBV11-3 and TRBJ2-1; TRBD2 matches 14 bases. Germline V gene lookup returns CDR1 SGHNT and CDR2 YENEEA. The CDR3 spans 16 residues. V was pared by 1 base and J by 13 bases, with 9 bases of the junction left unmatched. The CDR3 coding sequence is TGTGCCAGCAGCTTAGGGGGACTAGCGGGGGCCGCGAGCCAGTTCTTC. It is translated as CASSLGGLAGAASQFF.

J is TRBJ1-2 and V is TRBV27; 9 nucleotides match TRBD1. CDR1 is MNHEY, CDR2 SMNVEV, per germline (reference sequence). The CDR3 has 15 amino acids. The junction had 8 bases not matched to a gene; V was cut back by 4 bases and J by 5 bases. Here the CDR3 reads CASSSSLQGAYGYTF. The CDR3 DNA follows: TGTGCCAGCAGTTCGTCATTACAGGGGGCGTATGGCTACACCTTC.

The chain combines TRBV19 with TRBJ1-2; 11 bases map to TRBD1. Germline values: CDR1 LNHDA, CDR2 SQIVND (reference sequence). The CDR3 consists of 15 residues. V shed 8 bases, J shed 7 bases, and the junction held 12 bases outside the gene matches. The CDR3 nucleotides read TGTGCCAGTTTCCTCTCGGACAGGGGGCGAGGTGGCTACACCTTC. Translation gives CASFLSDRGRGGYTF. The full variable domain, rest sourced from reference TRBV19 and TRBJ1-2, is DGGITQSPKYLFRKEGQNVTLSCEQNLNHDAMYWYRQDPGQGLRLIYYSQIVNDFQKGDIAEGYSVSREKKESFPLTVTSAQKNPTAFYLCASFLSDRGRGGYTFGSGTRLTVV.

The V gene is TRBV5-6, the J gene TRBJ2-3; TRBD1 matches at 8 bases. The junction had 3 bases not matched to a gene; V was cut back by 4 bases and J by 2 bases. This CDR3 has 14 residues. The germline V gene has CDR1 SGHDT and CDR2 YYEEEE. The CDR3, as DNA: TGTGCCAGCAGCGCGACAGGGGCCACAGATACGCAGTATTTT. As protein: CASSATGATDTQYF. The full variable domain, rest sourced from reference TRBV5-6 and TRBJ2-3, is DAGVTQSPTHLIKTRGQQVTLRCSPKSGHDTVSWYQQALGQGPQFIFQYYEEEERQRGNFPDRFSGHQFPNYSSELNVNALLLGDSALYLCASSATGATDTQYFGPGTRLTVL.

J is TRBJ2-1 and V is TRBV3-1 (or the pseudogene TRBV3-2), with D possibly matching TRBD2 (6 bases). The CDR3 covers 15 residues. Germline CDR1 and CDR2: LGHDT and YNNKEL (reference sequence). Trimming took off 3 bases at V and 10 bases at J, with 19 bases between the two ends. The CDR3 sequence is CASSHQERAKWEQFF. The CDR3, as DNA: TGTGCCAGCAGCCATCAGGAGCGGGCGAAGTGGGAGCAGTTCTTC.

The gene calls are TRBV5-1 and TRBJ1-1, with unresolved D. Germline CDR1 SGHRS, CDR2 YFSETQ. Trimming removed 0 bases at V and 3 bases at J, with 12 bases between. This CDR3 has 15 amino acids. In DNA, the CDR3 is TGCGCCAGCAGCTTGGGTACAGCAATATACACTGAAGCTTTCTTT. It translates to CASSLGTAIYTEAFF.

This chain links TRBV28 with TRBJ1-2; 8 bases map to TRBD1. There are 14 residues in the CDR3. Germline V gene sequence: CDR1 MDHEN, CDR2 SYDVKM. The V and J ends lost 3 bases and 5 bases, in that order; junction bases with no gene match: 5. CDR3 DNA sequence: TGTGCCAGCAGTTTGCGGACAGGGTGGTATGGCTACACCTTC. Its translation: CASSLRTGWYGYTF.

This chain connects TRBV3-1 (or the pseudogene TRBV3-2) to TRBJ2-5; 11 positions match TRBD2. Germline CDR1 and CDR2: LGHDT and YNNKEL (reference sequence). The CDR3 has 17 amino acids. J gave up 5 bases and V 1 base, and 9 bases lay outside the gene matches. The chain's CDR3 is CASSQVASGGQEETQYF. The DNA of the CDR3 is TGTGCCAGCAGCCAAGTGGCTAGCGGGGGGCAGGAGGAGACCCAGTACTTC.

The chain links TRBV7-9 to TRBJ1-6; D ambiguous. CDR3 length: 13 residues. V was trimmed by 7 bases and J by 9 bases, leaving 13 bases between them. The germline CDR1 and CDR2 sequences are SEHNR and FQNEAQ (reference sequence). As DNA, the CDR3 is TGTGCCAGCAACGAAGGGAGCGGTTCACCCCTCCACTTT. It codes for CASNEGSGSPLHF. Using reference TRBV7-9 and TRBJ1-6 for the parts outside the CDR3, the full variable domain is DTGVSQNPRHKITKRGQNVTFRCDPISEHNRLYWYRQTLGQGPEFLTYFQNEAQLEKSRLLSDRFSAERPKGSFSTLEIQRTEQGDSAMYLCASNEGSGSPLHFGNGTRLTVT.

The CDR3 DNA sequence: TGTGCCAGCAGCCCCGCCAGGGCAAATTCACCCCTCCACTTT. Translated, it gives CASSPARANSPLHF. This chain uses TRBV6-5 with TRBJ1-6; tentatively, D is TRBD1 (5 bases). V lost 6 bases to trimming and J lost 7 bases, with 13 bases between them. CDR1 and CDR2 (germline): MNHEY, SVGAGI. This CDR3 contains 14 residues.

The gene calls are TRBV4-1 and TRBJ2-7; no clear D gene. V dropped 1 base and J dropped 3 bases, with 10 bases sitting between them. The CDR3 covers 14 residues. Germline CDR1 and CDR2: MGHRA and YSYEKL. In DNA form, the CDR3 reads TGCGCCAGCAGCCAAGCGGCAGGAAACTACGAGCAGTACTTC. It yields the protein CASSQAAGNYEQYF.

The V call is TRBV12-3 or TRBV12-4, the J call TRBJ1-2, with a possible D match to TRBD1 (5 bases). Trimming removed 5 bases at V and 10 bases at J, with 11 bases between. The CDR3 sequence is 11 residues long. CDR3 in amino acids: CASSRRQNYTF. Here the CDR3 DNA reads TGTGCCAGCAGTCGCCGACAGAACTACACCTTC.

The chain links TRBV3-1 (or the pseudogene TRBV3-2) to TRBJ1-1; D is undetermined. CDR3 length equals 15 residues. The V and J ends lost 1 base and 0 bases respectively, with 9 bases between them. Germline CDR1 reads LGHDT; CDR2 reads YNNKEL (reference sequence). In DNA form, the CDR3 reads TGTGCCAGCAGCCAAGTAAGGACTCTGAACACTGAAGCTTTCTTT. This encodes CASSQVRTLNTEAFF.

The chain joins TRBV24-1 to TRBJ1-3; maybe TRBD1 (6 bases). Between the trimmed V and J ends, which lost 3 bases and 11 bases, there was a span of 13 bases. This CDR3 has 13 amino acids. The germline CDR1 and CDR2 sequences are KGHDR and SFDVKD. The CDR3 region has the DNA TGTGCCACCAGTGATCCCAACGACAGGTCCATATATTTT. This sequence encodes CATSDPNDRSIYF.

The chain links TRBV6-5 to TRBJ2-1, with D maybe TRBD2 (5 bases). There are 14 residues in the CDR3. Trimming took off 6 bases at V and 9 bases at J, with 18 bases between the two ends. Germline V lookup: CDR1 MNHEY, CDR2 SVGAGI. CDR3 amino acids: CASSGPGEGGEQFF. CDR3 nucleotide sequence: TGTGCCAGCAGCGGGCCAGGCGAGGGTGGTGAGCAGTTCTTC.

V usage is TRBV27 and J usage is TRBJ2-7, with D possibly TRBD2 on 6 matching bases. Germline assignment: CDR1 MNHEY and CDR2 SMNVEV (reference sequence). The V gene lost 3 bases and the J gene lost 6 bases, with 15 bases spanning the gap. The CDR3 contains 14 residues. The CDR3 is CASSFSRGFGEQYF. CDR3 coding DNA: TGTGCCAGCAGTTTCAGTCGGGGGTTTGGCGAGCAGTACTTC.